Listed here are 10 T cell receptor beta chains from one sample, sequenced in a study of blood T cell repertoires in COVID-19. TCRdb's table, derived via immunoSEQ multiplex PCR, lists solely in-frame clones and lacks some. The repertoire holds some 48,000 clones, with 80% to 90% as singletons. Sequencing was done on a sample of peripheral blood. These TCRs come from a human donor in a cohort sampled during active COVID-19.

V is TRBV27 and J is TRBJ2-1; D ambiguous. Trimming took off 4 bases at V and 6 bases at J, with 4 bases between the two ends. The CDR3 has 11 residues. CDR1 MNHEY and CDR2 SMNVEV come from the germline V gene (reference sequence). CDR3 region: CASSSLNEQFF. The CDR3 bases are TGTGCCAGCAGTTCCCTCAATGAGCAGTTCTTC.

The rearrangement links TRBV11-2 to TRBJ2-5; D gene uncertain. Trimming removed 5 bases at V and 2 bases at J, with 6 bases between. Germline values: CDR1 SGHAT, CDR2 FQNNGV. The CDR3 contains 12 residues. CDR3 loop: CASSPQQETQYF. Here the CDR3 DNA reads TGTGCCAGCAGCCCCCAACAAGAGACCCAGTACTTC.

The chain links TRBV27 to TRBJ2-7; 11 bases align to TRBD1. The CDR3 has 15 amino acids. The germline V gene has CDR1 MNHEY and CDR2 SMNVEV (reference sequence). J lost 3 bases, V lost 5 bases, and 6 bases had no gene match. The CDR3 sequence is CASSLLGTGGYEQYF. The CDR3 nucleotides are TGTGCCAGCAGTCTGCTCGGGACAGGGGGCTACGAGCAGTACTTC.

This clone was seen a handful of times. The chain combines TRBV5-1 with TRBJ1-6, with 8 nucleotides matching TRBD1. The germline V gene encodes CDR1 SGHRS and CDR2 YFSETQ. V shed 4 bases, J shed 5 bases, and the junction held 5 bases outside the gene matches. This CDR3 spans 15 amino acids. DNA for the CDR3: TGCGCCAGCAGCCCTGGGACAGGTGATAATTCACCCCTCCACTTT. Protein sequence: CASSPGTGDNSPLHF.

The rearrangement links TRBV7-6 to TRBJ2-5, with 9 bases identical to TRBD1. The CDR3 is made up of 15 amino acids. Losses at the gene ends were 5 bases for V and 5 bases for J; bases not matched to a gene: 9. From germline, CDR1 is SGHVS and CDR2 FNYEAQ. CDR3 in DNA: TGTGCCAGCAGCGCCCCACAGGGGGCCGGGGAGACCCAGTACTTC. It specifies CASSAPQGAGETQYF.

In its sample, this clone was seen a few times. J is TRBJ2-7 and V is TRBV7-6; no reliable D call. Between the trimmed V and J ends, which lost 4 bases and 3 bases, there was a span of 16 bases. The V gene's germline CDR1 is SGHVS and CDR2 FNYEAQ. CDR3 length: 15 residues. The CDR3 sequence is CASSSAPLPVYEQYF. For the CDR3, the DNA is TGTGCCAGCAGCTCCGCCCCCCTGCCAGTCTACGAGCAGTACTTC.

The V gene is TRBV5-6, the J gene TRBJ2-1; 10 bases line up with TRBD2. V shed 5 bases, J shed 0 bases, and the junction held 2 bases outside the gene matches. The CDR3 is 15 amino acids. CDR1 and CDR2 (germline): SGHDT, YYEEEE. This CDR3 is CASRIAGGSYNEQFF. The DNA for the CDR3 is TGTGCCAGCAGGATAGCGGGGGGCTCCTACAATGAGCAGTTCTTC.

This clone was found once. V gene TRBV28 combines with J gene TRBJ1-6; D possibly corresponds to TRBD1 (5 bases). CDR1 MDHEN and CDR2 SYDVKM come from the germline V gene. This CDR3 has 16 amino acids. Trimming stripped 6 bases from V and 0 bases from J, with 12 bases between. The CDR3 here is CASRPLGASYNSPLHF. Written as DNA, the CDR3 is TGTGCCAGCAGACCGCTTGGGGCCTCCTATAATTCACCCCTCCACTTT.

The table lists this clone with a few counts. The chain uses TRBV10-1 and TRBJ1-2; D is unclear. The CDR3 runs 15 residues. Germline assignment: CDR1 WNHNN and CDR2 SYGVQD (reference sequence). Trimming cost V 8 bases and J 9 bases, with 25 bases left between them. CDR3 in amino acids: CASFYLGGLKIRYTF. The CDR3 bases are TGCGCCAGCTTCTACCTGGGTGGGCTAAAGATTCGCTACACCTTC.

This clone was counted between two and nine times. This CDR3 is CASSMGTSRIYEQYF. The CDR3 DNA reads TGTGCCAGTAGTATGGGGACTAGCCGAATCTACGAGCAGTACTTC. V and J are TRBV19 and TRBJ2-7; 9 bases align to TRBD2. The CDR3 is made up of 15 amino acids. V shed 3 bases and J 3 bases; nucleotides not matched to a gene: 6. Germline V gene sequence: CDR1 LNHDA, CDR2 SQIVND (reference sequence).